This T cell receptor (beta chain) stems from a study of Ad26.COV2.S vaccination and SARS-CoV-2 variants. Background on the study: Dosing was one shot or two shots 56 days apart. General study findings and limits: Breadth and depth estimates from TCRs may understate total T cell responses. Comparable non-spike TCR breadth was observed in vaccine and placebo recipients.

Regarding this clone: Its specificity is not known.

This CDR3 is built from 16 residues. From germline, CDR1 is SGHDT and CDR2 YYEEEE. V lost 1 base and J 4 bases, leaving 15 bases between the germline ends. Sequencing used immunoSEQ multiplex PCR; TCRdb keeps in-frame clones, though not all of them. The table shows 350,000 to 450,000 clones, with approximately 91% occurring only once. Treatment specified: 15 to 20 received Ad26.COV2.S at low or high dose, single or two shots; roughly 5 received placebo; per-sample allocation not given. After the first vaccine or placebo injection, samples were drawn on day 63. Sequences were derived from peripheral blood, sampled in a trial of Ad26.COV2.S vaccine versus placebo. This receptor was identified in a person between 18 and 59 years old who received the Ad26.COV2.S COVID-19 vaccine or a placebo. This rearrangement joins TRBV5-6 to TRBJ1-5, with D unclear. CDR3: CASSLRRTKGNQPQHF. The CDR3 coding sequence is TGTGCCAGCAGCTTGCGCAGGACCAAGGGTAATCAGCCCCAGCATTTT.